A single sample is the source of the 23 T cell receptor beta chains below, sequenced in a study of T cells in Graves' hyperthyroidism and ophthalmopathy. Amplification targeted TCR beta CDR3 regions from RNA transcripts. With the HTBI primer set, the TCR CDR3 went through a first round of RT-PCR. TCRdb called the multiplex PCR reads again in MiXCR, with one record for every CDR3 protein. The sample includes about 400,000 distinct CDR3 sequences, over 11% seen only once; the top ten take around 30%. Sequencing input: blood. These TCRs come from a man aged 50 or older with Graves' ophthalmopathy.

There are many counts of this clonotype. This chain uses TRBV5-1 with TRBJ1-2; a weak D match, TRBD1 (5 bases). This CDR3 is built from 15 residues. V gave up 1 base and J gave up 3 bases, with 13 bases separating them. Germline lookup yields CDR1 SGHRS and CDR2 YFSETQ. CDR3 in DNA: TGCGCCAGCAGCTTGAGGGGAGATTCGGACTATGGCTACACCTTC. Encoded protein: CASSLRGDSDYGYTF.

This clonotype showed up many times. This chain connects TRBV9 to TRBJ2-1, with 15 bases fitting TRBD2. V was clipped by 6 bases and J by 7 bases; unmatched bases: 8. The germline V gene encodes CDR1 SGDLS and CDR2 YYNGEE. CDR3 length: 16 residues. The CDR3 loop reads CASTGGGLAGGNEQFF. The CDR3 DNA sequence: TGTGCCAGCACGGGAGGCGGACTAGCGGGAGGGAATGAGCAGTTCTTC. The full variable domain, rest sourced from reference TRBV9 and TRBJ2-1, is DSGVTQTPKHLITATGQRVTLRCSPRSGDLSVYWYQQSLDQGLQFLIQYYNGEERAKGNILERFSAQQFPDLHSELNLSSLELGDSALYFCASTGGGLAGGNEQFFGPGTRLTVL.

The table lists this clonotype with a few counts. The chain recombines TRBV10-3 with TRBJ2-1, with 10 bases aligning to TRBD2. Germline-derived CDR1 and CDR2 are ENHRY and SYGVKD. V dropped 3 bases and J dropped 12; count of bases not matched to a gene: 11. The CDR3 totals 15 residues. CDR3 protein: CAISDVTAGGPGQFF. The CDR3 DNA follows: TGTGCCATCAGTGATGTCACAGCGGGAGGGCCCGGGCAGTTCTTC.

The J gene is TRBJ1-2, the V gene TRBV10-3; D gene uncertain. Per germline, CDR1 ENHRY and CDR2 SYGVKD. V dropped 0 bases and J dropped 4 bases, with 9 bases sitting between them. CDR3 length equals 14 residues. The CDR3 protein is CAISESTSIYGYTF. DNA of the CDR3: TGTGCCATCAGTGAGTCGACTTCGATCTATGGCTACACCTTC.

This clonotype occurred a few times. The genes are TRBV7-9 and TRBJ2-7; TRBD1 might be the D (5 bases). The germline V and J ends were trimmed by 6 bases and 5 bases, with 14 bases remaining between them. The germline CDR1 and CDR2 sequences are SEHNR and FQNEAQ (reference sequence). This CDR3 has 13 residues. CDR3 nucleotide sequence: TGTGCCAGCAGGAAAGTGGGGCTAGACGAGCAGTACTTC. Amino acid sequence: CASRKVGLDEQYF.

V is TRBV19 and J is TRBJ2-2, with TRBD1 identical over 9 bases. The length of the CDR3 is 19 residues. V dropped 3 bases and J dropped 4; count of bases not matched to a gene: 15. CDR1 is LNHDA and CDR2 is SQIVND in the germline V gene (reference sequence). CDR3 residues: CASSIFPTGGPHTTGELFF. The CDR3 nucleotides are TGTGCCAGTAGTATTTTTCCAACAGGGGGCCCCCATACCACCGGGGAGCTGTTTTTT.

This clonotype was counted a few times. This chain links TRBV29-1 with TRBJ2-7; the D is unclear. The germline gives CDR1 SQVTM, CDR2 ANQGSEA. V was cut by 7 bases and J by 5 bases, with 12 bases left in between. The CDR3 spans 11 residues. CDR3 in amino acids: CSAIGYNEQYF. The CDR3 bases are TGCAGCGCCATAGGGTACAACGAGCAGTACTTC.

This chain connects TRBV10-1 to TRBJ2-2; D gene unclear. V was shortened by 0 bases and J by 1 base, with 0 bases between the two germline ends. The CDR3 spans 13 residues. The germline CDR1 and CDR2 sequences are WNHNN and SYGVQD (reference sequence). The CDR3 is CASSESNTGELFF. The CDR3 nucleotides are TGCGCCAGCAGTGAGTCGAACACCGGGGAGCTGTTTTTT.

In its sample, this clonotype was seen many times. J is TRBJ2-1 and V is TRBV7-9; D remains ambiguous. Trimming took off 5 bases at V and 3 bases at J, with 11 bases between the two ends. In germline, CDR1 is SEHNR, CDR2 FQNEAQ (reference sequence). The CDR3 consists of 14 residues. The CDR3 region is CASSASTGYNEQFF. The CDR3 DNA follows: TGTGCCAGCAGCGCATCGACCGGCTACAATGAGCAGTTCTTC.

Notes on this clonotype: This sequence may be a read error, since a much larger clone differs from it by one base. This rearrangement joins TRBV2 to TRBJ1-5, with TRBD1 as a possible D gene (5 bases). The CDR3 loop spans 16 amino acids. V lost 8 bases, J lost 3 bases, and 20 bases lay in between. CDR1 is SNHLY and CDR2 is FYNNEI in the germline V gene. The CDR3 here is CASGVTAARDNQPQHF. The DNA of the CDR3 is TGTGCCAGCGGTGTCACAGCTGCCAGGGACAATCAGCCCCAGCATTTT.

This clonotype was recorded a few times. The CDR3 nucleotides are TGTGCCAGCAGCCCCCGCACATCCGGCTCTGGGGCCAACGTCCTGACTTTC. It codes for CASSPRTSGSGANVLTF. This chain joins TRBV5-6 and TRBJ2-6, with unresolved D. The germline V gene has CDR1 SGHDT and CDR2 YYEEEE. The CDR3 runs 17 residues. V dropped 4 bases and J dropped 0 bases, with 14 bases sitting between them.

The J gene is TRBJ2-2, the V gene TRBV10-3; D remains ambiguous. The CDR3 has 11 amino acids. V was trimmed by 6 bases and J by 3 bases, leaving 2 bases between them. Germline V gene data show CDR1 as ENHRY and CDR2 as SYGVKD. The CDR3 DNA reads TGTGCCATCAGGGACACCGGGGAGCTGTTTTTT. Its protein is CAIRDTGELFF.

This chain links TRBV20-1 with TRBJ1-1; the match to TRBD1 covers 12 bases. The germline V gene encodes CDR1 DFQATT and CDR2 SNEGSKA (reference sequence). The CDR3 is made up of 18 amino acids. V shed 0 bases, J shed 5 bases, and the junction held 13 bases outside the gene matches. The CDR3 sequence: CSARDWGTGGAVKTEAFF. The CDR3 DNA reads as TGCAGTGCTAGAGATTGGGGGACAGGGGGCGCGGTTAAAACTGAAGCTTTCTTT.

The chain has TRBV24-1 and TRBJ2-1, with 7 positions matching TRBD1. CDR1 and CDR2 from the germline V gene are KGHDR and SFDVKD. The CDR3 runs 16 residues. Trimming took 1 base from V and 8 from J; bases not matched to a gene: 10. The CDR3 here is CATSDFKQGKLHEQFF. CDR3 sequence (DNA): TGTGCCACCAGTGATTTTAAACAGGGGAAGCTTCATGAGCAGTTCTTC.

This clonotype was observed at least ten times. The chain combines TRBV27 with TRBJ2-5, with no clear D. V lost 3 bases, J lost 3 bases, and 5 bases lay in between. The CDR3 covers 12 residues. Germline V gene sequence: CDR1 MNHEY, CDR2 SMNVEV (reference sequence). The CDR3 here is CASSFGEETQYF. In DNA form, the CDR3 reads TGTGCCAGCAGTTTTGGGGAAGAGACCCAGTACTTC.

The rearrangement links TRBV28 to TRBJ2-7, with 9 positions matching TRBD1. The CDR3 extends over 16 amino acids. CDR1 and CDR2 (germline): MDHEN, SYDVKM. The J segment lost 5 bases and the V segment lost 7 bases, leaving 15 bases of the junction unmatched. The CDR3 sequence: CASTTPPGQGPHEQYF. CDR3 bases: TGTGCCAGCACTACACCACCGGGACAGGGCCCCCACGAGCAGTACTTC.

This chain connects TRBV5-4 to TRBJ2-7, with D hard to call. Trimming removed 7 bases from V and 0 bases from J, with 14 bases in between. From germline, CDR1 is SGHNT and CDR2 YYREEE (reference sequence). The CDR3 runs 14 residues. This chain's CDR3 is CASGMGSDSYEQYF. The DNA of the CDR3 is TGTGCCAGCGGGATGGGCAGCGACTCCTACGAGCAGTACTTC.

The V call is TRBV18, the J call TRBJ2-5, with TRBD2 matching 12 bases. The V segment lost 8 bases and the J segment 4 bases; nucleotides outside the gene matches: 5. The CDR3 totals 14 residues. In germline, CDR1 is KGHSH, CDR2 LQKENI. The CDR3 here is CASTAGLAGETQYF. CDR3 nucleotide sequence: TGTGCCAGCACAGCGGGACTAGCGGGAGAGACCCAGTACTTC.

This sequence joins TRBV10-3 and TRBJ2-4, with a weak D call TRBD1 (5 bases). CDR1 ENHRY and CDR2 SYGVKD come from the germline V gene. Trimming pared 4 bases from V and 1 base from J, leaving 8 bases between. The length of the CDR3 is 14 residues. The CDR3 is CAISAPGAKNIQYF. The CDR3 coding sequence is TGTGCCATCAGTGCCCCAGGGGCCAAAAACATTCAGTACTTC.

The sample holds many counts of this clonotype. The J gene is TRBJ2-7, the V gene TRBV28, with 8 bases aligning to TRBD2. The germline V gene encodes CDR1 MDHEN and CDR2 SYDVKM. There are 15 residues in the CDR3. J gave up 4 bases and V 6 bases, and 11 bases lay outside the gene matches. The CDR3 loop reads CASRPGSGSLYEQYF. CDR3 nucleotides: TGTGCCAGCAGGCCAGGGAGCGGGAGTTTGTACGAGCAGTACTTC.

In this sample, this clonotype turned up many times. The J gene is TRBJ1-1, the V gene TRBV9, with 7 bases matching TRBD1. Germline V lookup: CDR1 SGDLS, CDR2 YYNGEE. J was trimmed by 3 bases and V by 3 bases; bases with no gene match: 5. The CDR3 spans 14 residues. The DNA for the CDR3 is TGTGCCAGCAGCGCACAGGGGTACGACACTGAAGCTTTCTTT. Protein sequence: CASSAQGYDTEAFF.

This clonotype occurred many times. The V gene is TRBV27, the J gene TRBJ1-1, with 10 bases identical to TRBD1. CDR3 length: 14 amino acids. Per the germline V gene, CDR1 is MNHEY and CDR2 is SMNVEV (reference sequence). With 5 bases clipped from V and 9 bases from J, the junction kept 9 bases outside the gene matches. Here the CDR3 reads CASSATGGLTKAFF. CDR3 DNA: TGTGCCAGCAGTGCGACAGGGGGCCTAACGAAAGCTTTCTTT.

The sample holds many counts of this clonotype. The rearrangement links TRBV7-2 to TRBJ2-3; D is unclear. V lost 0 bases and J lost 9, with 16 bases in between. Germline values: CDR1 SGHTA, CDR2 FQGNSA. The CDR3 contains 15 residues. The CDR3 spells CASSLAPNPGQTQYF. The DNA of the CDR3 is TGTGCCAGCAGCTTAGCGCCCAATCCGGGCCAAACGCAGTATTTT.